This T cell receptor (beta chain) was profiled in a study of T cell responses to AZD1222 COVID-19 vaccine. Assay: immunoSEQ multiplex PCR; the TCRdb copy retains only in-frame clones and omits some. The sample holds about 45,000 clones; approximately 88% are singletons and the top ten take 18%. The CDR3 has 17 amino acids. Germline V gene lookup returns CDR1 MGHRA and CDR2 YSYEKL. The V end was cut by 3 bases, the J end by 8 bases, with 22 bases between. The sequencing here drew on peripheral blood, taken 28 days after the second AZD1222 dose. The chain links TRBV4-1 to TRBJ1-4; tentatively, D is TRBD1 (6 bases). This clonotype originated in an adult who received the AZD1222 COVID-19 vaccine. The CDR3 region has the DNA TGCGCCAGCAGCCACCCGGTCCTTTTGGGGGCGAGGGAAAAACTGTTTTTT. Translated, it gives CASSHPVLLGAREKLFF.